Listed below are T cell receptor beta chains from one sample, sequenced in a study of T cells after yellow fever vaccination. TCRdb ran MiXCR on the 5' RACE reads and lists one entry per CDR3 protein. The sample yields tens of thousands of distinct CDR3 sequences, roughly 10% seen once. The source was PBMCs, either bulk or a sorted T-cell subset (CD4+, CD8+, memory, or dextramer-sorted; not recorded which), collected roughly 14 days after the first yellow fever vaccination. All receptors derive from a man between 18 and 35 years old who received the YFV17D yellow fever vaccine. The CDR3 runs from the conserved cysteine through the conserved F or W. D genes are given only for firm matches. Only some rows state a clone size, as once, few, many or a class for expanded clones.

j_gene | d_gene | v_gene | abundance | CDR3aa | CDR3nt
TRBJ2-5 | . | TRBV7-9 | many | CASSMTSRGETQYF | TGTGCCAGCAGCATGACGAGCAGAGGAGAGACCCAGTACTTC
TRBJ2-3 | . | TRBV25-1 | many | CASSASTDTQYF | TGTGCCAGCAGTGCTAGCACAGATACGCAGTATTTT
TRBJ2-1 | . | TRBV5-1 | many | CASSLTGDPNNEQFF | TGCGCCAGCAGCTTGACAGGCGACCCTAACAATGAGCAGTTCTTC
TRBJ2-5 | TRBD2 | TRBV11-2 | many | CASSPPLAGVSETQYF | TGTGCCAGCAGCCCCCCTCTAGCGGGGGTGTCAGAGACCCAGTACTTC
TRBJ2-7 | . | TRBV5-1 | many | CASSPPQTTYEQYF | TGCGCCAGCAGCCCACCACAGACCACCTACGAGCAGTACTTC
TRBJ2-7 | . | TRBV4-3 | many | CASSQGTGYEQYF | TGCGCCAGCAGCCAAGGCACCGGCTACGAGCAGTACTTC
TRBJ2-5 | TRBD2 | TRBV7-2 | many | CASSPSGGKETQYF | TGTGCCAGCAGCCCGAGCGGGGGAAAAGAGACCCAGTACTTC
TRBJ1-2 | . | TRBV7-3 | many | CASSPEGFPPYYGYTF | TGTGCCAGCAGCCCCGAGGGGTTCCCACCTTACTATGGCTACACCTTC
TRBJ1-5 | . | TRBV27 | many | CASSPPEGRNQPQHF | TGTGCCAGCAGCCCCCCGGAAGGGCGCAATCAGCCCCAGCATTTT
TRBJ2-3 | TRBD1 | TRBV27 | many | CASSLSQGSDTQYF | TGTGCCAGCAGTTTATCACAGGGGTCAGATACGCAGTATTTT
TRBJ2-4 | TRBD1 | TRBV4-2 | many | CASSPGQTNIQYF | TGTGCCAGCAGCCCGGGACAGACAAACATTCAGTACTTC
TRBJ2-3 | TRBD1 | TRBV3-1 | . | CACCQHLGTGGADTQYF | TGTGCCTGCTGCCAACACCTCGGGACAGGGGGAGCCGATACGCAGTATTTT
TRBJ1-3 | . | TRBV5-1 | . | CASSPGYRPASGNTIYF | TGCGCCAGCAGCCCAGGCTACAGGCCTGCCTCTGGTAACACCATATATTTT
TRBJ2-5 | TRBD1 | TRBV6-1 | many | CASSLQGLQETQYF | TGTGCCAGCAGCCTACAGGGGTTGCAAGAGACCCAGTACTTC
TRBJ1-1 | TRBD1 | TRBV11-2 | few | CASTPVGGTVEAFF | TGTGCCAGCACCCCCGTTGGGGGGACAGTTGAAGCTTTCTTT
TRBJ1-6 | TRBD1 | TRBV19 | many | CASRTGTGGNSPLHF | TGTGCCAGTAGAACCGGGACAGGGGGTAATTCACCCCTCCACTTT
TRBJ2-5 | TRBD2 | TRBV10-3 | many | CAISASGGAQETQYF | TGTGCCATCAGCGCTAGCGGGGGGGCCCAAGAGACCCAGTACTTC
TRBJ1-4 | TRBD1 | TRBV7-2 | few | CASSPNRGFNEKLFF | TGTGCCAGCAGCCCAAACAGGGGATTCAATGAAAAACTGTTTTTT
TRBJ1-2 | . | TRBV2 | many | CASGGDLHGYTF | TGTGCCAGCGGGGGCGACTTGCATGGCTACACCTTC
TRBJ2-1 | TRBD2 | TRBV5-1 | few | CASSGRTSEGNEQFF | TGCGCCAGCAGCGGAAGGACTAGCGAGGGGAATGAGCAGTTCTTC
TRBJ1-4 | . | TRBV2 | many | CASSEAIQGPFF | TGTGCCAGCAGTGAAGCTATTCAGGGGCCGTTTTTT
TRBJ2-3 | . | TRBV7-2 | many | CASGEADTQYF | TGTGCCAGCGGGGAGGCAGATACGCAGTATTTT
TRBJ1-1 | TRBD1 | TRBV6-5 | many | CASRGQGVAISEAFF | TGTGCCAGCAGGGGACAGGGGGTTGCTATTTCTGAAGCTTTCTTT
TRBJ2-5 | TRBD1 | TRBV5-1 | many | CASRPAGTGLETQYF | TGCGCCAGCCGTCCAGCCGGGACAGGGTTAGAGACCCAGTACTTC
TRBJ2-1 | . | TRBV4-1 | many | CASKPGLGFSYNEQFF | TGCGCCAGCAAGCCAGGGCTGGGGTTCTCCTACAATGAGCAGTTCTTC
TRBJ2-1 | TRBD1 | TRBV7-2 | many | CASSFGTGGKQFF | TGTGCCAGCAGCTTCGGGACAGGGGGGAAGCAGTTCTTC
TRBJ2-1 | TRBD2 | TRBV20-1 | many | CSASSGGAYNEQFF | TGCAGTGCGAGCAGCGGGGGGGCCTACAATGAGCAGTTCTTC
TRBJ1-4 | . | TRBV11-2 | many | CASSSTASTNEKLFF | TGTGCCAGCAGCTCCACAGCCTCAACTAATGAAAAACTGTTTTTT